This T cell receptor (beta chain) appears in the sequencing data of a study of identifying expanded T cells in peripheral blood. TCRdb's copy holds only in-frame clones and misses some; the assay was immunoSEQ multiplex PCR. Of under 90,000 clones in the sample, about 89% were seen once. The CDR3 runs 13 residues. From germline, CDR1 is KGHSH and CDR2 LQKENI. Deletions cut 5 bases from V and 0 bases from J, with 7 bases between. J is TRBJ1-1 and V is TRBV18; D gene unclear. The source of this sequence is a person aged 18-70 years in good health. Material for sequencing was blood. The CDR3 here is CASSVGLNTEAFF. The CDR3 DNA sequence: TGTGCCAGCTCAGTCGGACTGAACACTGAAGCTTTCTTT.